The clone carrying this TCR beta chain was counted a few times. This sample is part of a study of patients and donors after allogeneic stem cell transplantation. Germline assignment: CDR1 DFQATT and CDR2 SNEGSKA (reference sequence). The CDR3 runs to 14 residues. V was clipped by 6 bases and J by 4 bases, with 18 bases between them. MiXCR, applied by TCRdb to the RT-PCR reads, yields one record per CDR3 protein. The table has some 92,000 distinct CDR3 sequences, 45% to 50% seen once. V usage is TRBV20-1 and J usage is TRBJ1-2, with D perhaps TRBD1 (5 bases). The sequenced sample was blood, either unsorted or a sorted T cell fraction (not recorded which). This clonotype was obtained from a human donor who was either an allogeneic HSCT recipient or a stem cell or donor lymphocyte infusion donor (not recorded which). It is not recorded whose cells these are; they may come from a transplant donor. The CDR3 sequence: CSARGGTGTYGYTF. The CDR3 DNA is TGCAGTGCCCGAGGAGGGACCGGGACCTATGGCTACACCTTC.